The 24 T cell receptor beta chains presented below share a single source sample, sequenced in a study of cytomegalovirus exposure and HLA in healthy donors. The study ran its PCR with 60 Vbeta and 13 Jbeta primers. Profiled with immunoSEQ multiplex PCR; TCRdb holds only in-frame clones, not every one. The sample lists 120,000 to 150,000 clones, 70% to 75% occurring once. Sample: PBMCs. Receptors originate from a woman aged 40 to 50 in good health and CMV-seronegative.

The rearrangement links TRBV7-2 to TRBJ2-1; 7 bases are a match to TRBD2. The CDR3 sequence is 15 residues long. CDR1 and CDR2 from the germline V gene are SGHTA and FQGNSA. V was pared by 2 bases and J by 9 bases, with 10 bases of the junction left unmatched. The CDR3 DNA reads TGTGCCAGCAGCTTAATAGTGACTAGCCTTGCTGAGCAGTTCTTC. Protein product: CASSLIVTSLAEQFF.

J is TRBJ1-2 and V is TRBV25-1; D is ambiguous. The CDR3 covers 11 residues. Germline V gene lookup returns CDR1 MGHDK and CDR2 SYGVNS. Trimming removed 3 bases at V and 7 bases at J, with 6 bases between. This chain's CDR3 is CASSEGFGYTF. Written as DNA, the CDR3 is TGTGCCAGCAGTGAGGGCTTTGGCTACACCTTC.

The chain recombines TRBV29-1 with TRBJ1-5; possibly TRBD1 for D (5 bases). Germline CDR1 is SQVTM and CDR2 is ANQGSEA. The ends were cut back, 0 bases at V and 11 bases at J, with 14 bases in the middle. The CDR3 has 13 amino acids. The CDR3 reads CSVEEHTGSSQHF. CDR3 nucleotides: TGCAGCGTTGAAGAACACACAGGCAGTTCCCAGCATTTT.

V gene TRBV18 combines with J gene TRBJ1-1; D is undetermined. The CDR3 has 15 amino acids. V was clipped by 5 bases and J by 2 bases, with 15 bases between them. Germline CDR1 and CDR2: KGHSH and LQKENI. In nucleotides, the CDR3 is TGTGCCAGCTCAAAAGAGGTCCGGAAAAACACTGAAGCTTTCTTT. Translation: CASSKEVRKNTEAFF.

This clone was recorded only once. This chain links TRBV10-2 with TRBJ2-1; TRBD1 matches at 8 bases. The CDR3 runs 14 residues. Looked up from germline, CDR1 is WSHSY and CDR2 is SAAADI. V dropped 1 base and J dropped 7; count of bases not matched to a gene: 3. The CDR3 region is CASSEFRGRNEQFF. The CDR3 DNA is TGCGCCAGCAGTGAGTTCAGGGGGCGGAATGAGCAGTTCTTC.

V gene TRBV9 combines with J gene TRBJ1-2, with a tentative D call TRBD1 (5 bases). The CDR3 length is 14 residues. V lost 0 bases and J 1 base, leaving 7 bases between the germline ends. Germline V CDR1 and CDR2: SGDLS, YYNGEE. CDR3 in amino acids: CASSVGQRNYGYTF. In DNA, the CDR3 is TGTGCCAGCAGCGTAGGACAGCGTAACTATGGCTACACCTTC.

This chain's CDR3 is CASSEDPAGSYGYTF. CDR3 sequence (DNA): TGTGCCAGCAGTGAAGATCCCGCGGGAAGCTATGGCTACACCTTC. This chain joins TRBV6-1 and TRBJ1-2; the D is unclear. The CDR3 loop spans 15 amino acids. V lost 1 base, J lost 4 bases, and 13 bases lay in between. Germline values: CDR1 MNHNS, CDR2 SASEGT.

J is TRBJ2-3 and V is TRBV6-6, with TRBD2 identical over 7 bases. The CDR3 covers 12 residues. V was pared by 6 bases and J by 6 bases, with 3 bases of the junction left unmatched. Germline V gene sequence: CDR1 MNHNY, CDR2 SVGAGI (reference sequence). Here the CDR3 DNA reads TGTGCCAGCAGAACCGGGGGGGATACGCAGTATTTT. The encoded protein is CASRTGGDTQYF.

The chain couples TRBV5-1 to TRBJ2-3, with D maybe TRBD2 (5 bases). The CDR3 sequence is 14 residues long. Trimming cost V 3 bases and J 6 bases, with 14 bases left between them. The germline V gene encodes CDR1 SGHRS and CDR2 YFSETQ. CDR3 amino acids: CASSYGTSLDTQYF. CDR3 DNA: TGCGCCAGCAGCTATGGAACTAGTTTGGATACGCAGTATTTT. Complete variable domain (other parts from reference TRBV5-1 and TRBJ2-3): KAGVTQTPRYLIKTRGQQVTLSCSPISGHRSVSWYQQTPGQGLQFLFEYFSETQRNKGNFPGRFSGRQFSNSRSEMNVSTLELGDSALYLCASSYGTSLDTQYFGPGTRLTVL.

The gene calls are TRBV6-6 and TRBJ2-1; tentatively, D is TRBD2 (5 bases). Germline V gene data show CDR1 as MNHNY and CDR2 as SVGAGI (reference sequence). V was cut by 5 bases and J by 4 bases, with 15 bases left in between. CDR3 length: 15 residues. CDR3 bases: TGTGCCAGCAGTCTAGAATCCGGGATATACAATGAGCAGTTCTTC. Amino acid sequence: CASSLESGIYNEQFF.

As DNA, the CDR3 is TGTGCCAGCGGGAGGAGCTCCTACGAGCAGTACGTC. This sequence encodes CASGRSSYEQYV. The rearrangement uses TRBV28 and TRBJ2-7, with TRBD2 as a possible D gene (6 bases). In germline, CDR1 is MDHEN, CDR2 SYDVKM. This CDR3 is 12 amino acids long. V dropped 8 bases and J dropped 0 bases, with 8 bases sitting between them.

This clone was counted between two and nine times. The chain carries TRBV5-1 and TRBJ1-6, with D perhaps matching TRBD1 (6 bases). The germline gives CDR1 SGHRS, CDR2 YFSETQ. V lost 0 bases and J lost 7, with 11 bases in between. CDR3 size: 15 residues. CDR3 coding DNA: TGCGCCAGCAGCTTGGCGTCAGGGGAGAATTCACCCCTCCACTTT. Translation gives CASSLASGENSPLHF.

A remark on this clone: The junction and the germline gene differ at one end; a read error may be behind it. The CDR3 nucleotides are TGTGCCAGCAGTTTATCGAAGGACAGGCCGATCTTC. This encodes CASSLSKDRPIF. V is TRBV28 and J is TRBJ2-1, with TRBD1 identical over 7 bases. This CDR3 comprises 12 residues. The germline CDR1 and CDR2 sequences are MDHEN and SYDVKM.

This clone is a singleton in its sample. The junction differs from germline at one of its ends, possibly a read error. The V and J genes are TRBV25-1 and TRBJ2-7; 12 nucleotides line up with TRBD1. The length of the CDR3 is 16 residues. CDR1 and CDR2 (germline): MGHDK, SYGVNS. Written as DNA, the CDR3 is TGTGCCAGCAGTGAGTTCTCGGGACAGGGGGCCTACGAGCAGTGCTTC. This sequence encodes CASSEFSGQGAYEQCF.

The genes are TRBV19 and TRBJ1-1, with 7 bases fitting TRBD1. Trimming took 6 bases from V and 1 from J; bases not matched to a gene: 2. There are 13 residues in the CDR3. Per germline, CDR1 LNHDA and CDR2 SQIVND (reference sequence). The CDR3 DNA sequence: TGTGCCAGTAGGGACAGGAGGAACACTGAAGCTTTCTTT. It yields the protein CASRDRRNTEAFF.

The gene calls are TRBV5-1 and TRBJ2-5; D is possibly TRBD2 (5 bases). CDR1 and CDR2 (germline): SGHRS, YFSETQ. CDR3 size: 14 residues. Trimming removed 2 bases from V and 11 bases from J, with 19 bases in between. CDR3 coding DNA: TGCGCCAGCAGCTTCGTTAGCGATCGGTATGAGCAGTACTTC. Translated: CASSFVSDRYEQYF.

The J gene is TRBJ1-5, the V gene TRBV19, with a possible D match to TRBD1 (6 bases). The CDR3 runs 15 residues. The germline gives CDR1 LNHDA, CDR2 SQIVND (reference sequence). Trimming removed 4 bases at V and 3 bases at J, with 13 bases between. CDR3 loop: CASSTRTAFNQPQHF. The CDR3 DNA reads as TGTGCCAGTAGTACCCGGACAGCCTTCAATCAGCCCCAGCATTTT.

The CDR3 is CASSQEGSHSGNTIYF. CDR3 sequence (DNA): TGCGCCAGCAGCCAAGAAGGGAGCCACTCTGGAAACACCATATATTTT. The V call is TRBV4-1, the J call TRBJ1-3, with no clear D. Germline CDR1 MGHRA, CDR2 YSYEKL. This CDR3 has 16 residues. Trimming stripped 0 bases from V and 0 bases from J, with 9 bases between.

Comment on this clone: Mismatch with germline at one junction end may stem from a read error. V gene TRBV20-1 combines with J gene TRBJ1-1; D ambiguous. The V gene's germline CDR1 is DFQATT and CDR2 SNEGSKA (reference sequence). CDR3 length: 11 amino acids. This chain's CDR3 is CSATTVALAIF. CDR3 bases: TGCAGTGCTACTACAGTCGCATTGGCAATCTTT.

The chain has TRBV15 and TRBJ2-2, with TRBD1 identical over 7 bases. The CDR3 has 18 amino acids. Trimming at V came to 5 bases and at J to 6 bases, leaving 18 bases not matched to a gene. Germline values: CDR1 LNHNV, CDR2 YYDKDF (reference sequence). As DNA, the CDR3 is TGTGCCACCAGCGGACTCTTCGGGGACAGCGTGAGACCCGGGGAGCTGTTTTTT. It yields the protein CATSGLFGDSVRPGELFF.

The chain combines TRBV5-8 with TRBJ1-2; 7 nucleotides agree with TRBD1. This CDR3 comprises 14 residues. With 9 bases clipped from V and 2 bases from J, the junction kept 10 bases outside the gene matches. Germline V gene lookup returns CDR1 SGHTS and CDR2 YDEGEE. CDR3 DNA: TGTGCCACTACGACAGGGACAACCAACTATGGCTACACCTTC. It yields the protein CATTTGTTNYGYTF.

The chain couples TRBV18 to TRBJ2-1, with 10 bases lining up with TRBD2. Germline CDR1 KGHSH, CDR2 LQKENI. The CDR3 sequence is 16 residues long. With 6 bases clipped from V and 8 bases from J, the junction kept 13 bases outside the gene matches. The CDR3 coding sequence is TGTGCCAGCTCCTCAACGGCCAGCGGGGGGGCAGATGAGCAGTTCTTC. This translates into CASSSTASGGADEQFF.

This chain uses TRBV14 with TRBJ1-4; TRBD1 is a possible D gene (6 bases). Between the trimmed V and J ends, which lost 4 bases and 7 bases, there was a span of 16 bases. The CDR3 loop spans 15 amino acids. Per the germline V gene, CDR1 is SGHDN and CDR2 is FVKESK. This chain's CDR3 is CASSPEQGWSEKLFF. DNA of the CDR3: TGTGCCAGCAGCCCCGAACAGGGTTGGAGTGAAAAACTGTTTTTT.

The chain employs TRBV28 and TRBJ1-4; TRBD1 aligns across 9 bases. V lost 3 bases and J lost 5; bases outside the gene matches: 4. Germline V lookup: CDR1 MDHEN, CDR2 SYDVKM. The CDR3 length is 15 residues. In DNA, the CDR3 is TGTGCCAGCAGTTTTGAGACAGGGGGAAATGAAAAACTGTTTTTT. This codes for CASSFETGGNEKLFF.